Listed below are T cell receptor beta chains from one sample, sequenced in a study of blood T cell repertoires in COVID-19. The table came from immunoSEQ multiplex PCR; TCRdb's copy has only in-frame clones and leaves some out. The table records some 150,000 clones, approximately 89% of them present only once. Sequencing input: peripheral blood. Receptors originate from a human donor in a cohort sampled during active COVID-19. Each CDR3 is given with its conserved first and last residue. Each record gives: clone size, D gene, V gene, J gene, CDR3 protein, CDR3 DNA. D genes are given only for firm matches. Clone size appears in some rows only: once, few, many, or a class for an expanded clone.

once	NA	TRBV27	TRBJ1-1	CASSPVGLALTEAFF	TGTGCCAGCAGTCCCGTGGGTTTAGCCCTCACTGAAGCTTTCTTT
NA	TRBD2	TRBV9	TRBJ2-3	CASSVFSGGATDTQYF	TGTGCCAGCAGCGTCTTTAGCGGGGGAGCCACAGATACGCAGTATTTT
once	TRBD2	TRBV5-1	TRBJ2-1	CASSWTSGDYNEQFF	TGCGCCAGCAGCTGGACTAGCGGGGACTACAATGAGCAGTTCTTC
NA	NA	TRBV19	TRBJ2-1	CASSIVAYNEQFF	TGTGCCAGTAGTATAGTAGCCTACAATGAGCAGTTCTTC
NA	NA	TRBV7-3	TRBJ2-2	CASSLTAANTGELFF	TGTGCCAGCAGCTTAACAGCGGCTAACACCGGGGAGCTGTTTTTT
NA	TRBD1	TRBV9	TRBJ2-2	CASAEDGTGLTGELFF	TGTGCCAGCGCGGAGGATGGGACAGGGCTCACCGGGGAGCTGTTTTTT
NA	NA	TRBV5-4	TRBJ1-1	CASSLYGAGPKNTEAFF	TGTGCCAGCAGCTTGTACGGAGCAGGGCCTAAGAACACTGAAGCTTTCTTT
NA	TRBD2	TRBV19	TRBJ2-1	CASSWVFGGGAREQFF	TGTGCCAGTAGCTGGGTCTTTGGCGGGGGGGCCCGAGAGCAGTTCTTC
NA	TRBD1	TRBV5-1	TRBJ1-1	CASSRQGAENTEAFF	TGCGCCAGCAGTCGGCAGGGGGCCGAGAACACTGAAGCTTTCTTT
NA	TRBD1	TRBV2	TRBJ1-5	CASSHMVQGGATDQPQHF	TGTGCCAGCAGCCACATGGTCCAAGGGGGCGCGACCGATCAGCCCCAGCATTTT
NA	NA	TRBV5-1	TRBJ1-1	CASRNSDTEAFF	TGCGCCAGCAGGAACTCGGACACTGAAGCTTTCTTT
NA	TRBD2	TRBV6-5	TRBJ2-2	CASSGLAVNTGELFF	TGTGCCAGCAGCGGACTAGCGGTTAACACCGGGGAGCTGTTTTTT
NA	NA	TRBV9	TRBJ1-5	CASSVGDGGPYSNQPQHF	TGTGCCAGCAGCGTAGGGGATGGGGGCCCGTATAGCAATCAGCCCCAGCATTTT
NA	TRBD2	TRBV6-5	TRBJ2-5	CASRLSGGPQETQYF	TGTGCCAGCAGGCTCAGCGGGGGGCCTCAAGAGACCCAGTACTTC
NA	NA	TRBV19	TRBJ2-2	CASTRGVHGELFF	TGTGCCAGTACGCGCGGGGTACACGGGGAGCTGTTTTTT
NA	NA	TRBV12-3/TRBV12-4	TRBJ1-2	CASGLQGYGYTF	TGTGCCAGCGGGTTACAGGGCTATGGCTACACCTTC
NA	TRBD1	TRBV30	TRBJ1-4	CAWRTGNNEKLFF	TGTGCCTGGAGGACAGGGAATAATGAAAAACTGTTTTTT
NA	TRBD2	TRBV9	TRBJ2-5	CASSYGLEETQYF	TGTGCCAGCAGTTATGGACTAGAAGAGACCCAGTACTTC
NA	TRBD1	TRBV9	TRBJ1-1	CASSVAGTANTEAFF	TGTGCCAGCAGCGTAGCCGGGACAGCGAACACTGAAGCTTTCTTT
NA	NA	TRBV30	TRBJ1-4	CAWRGAMPTNEKLFF	TGTGCCTGGAGGGGGGCGATGCCAACTAATGAAAAACTGTTTTTT
NA	NA	TRBV7-7	TRBJ1-2	CASSLQGEGGLSYYGYTF	TGTGCCAGCAGCCTCCAGGGTGAAGGGGGTCTCTCCTACTATGGCTACACCTTC
NA	NA	TRBV7-9	TRBJ1-2	CASSPRLGLGYTF	TGTGCCAGCAGCCCCCGGTTGGGGCTAGGCTACACCTTC
NA	TRBD1	TRBV7-3	TRBJ2-1	CASSSTGVGNEQFF	TGTGCCAGCAGCTCGACAGGGGTGGGCAATGAGCAGTTCTTC
NA	TRBD2	TRBV7-8	TRBJ2-5	CASSHTPGLAEETQYF	TGTGCCAGCAGCCATACGCCGGGACTAGCGGAAGAGACCCAGTACTTC
NA	NA	TRBV7-8	TRBJ2-5	CASSTRGTLRAQYF	TGTGCCAGCAGCACGCGGGGTACCCTGAGGGCCCAGTACTTC
NA	NA	TRBV25-1	TRBJ2-6	CASAGSGANVLTF	TGTGCCAGCGCCGGCTCTGGGGCCAACGTCCTGACTTTC
NA	NA	TRBV4-1	TRBJ1-2	CASSQVNTVRYGYTF	TGCGCCAGCAGCCAAGTAAACACCGTACGCTATGGCTACACCTTC
NA	TRBD2	TRBV9	TRBJ2-2	CASSVTSGGPISTGELFF	TGTGCCAGCAGCGTTACTAGCGGGGGGCCAATCTCCACCGGGGAGCTGTTTTTT
NA	TRBD2	TRBV5-1	TRBJ2-1	CASSRWTSGGQAGSYNEQFF	TGCGCCAGCAGCCGCTGGACTAGCGGGGGGCAAGCAGGATCCTACAATGAGCAGTTCTTC
NA	TRBD1	TRBV7-6	TRBJ1-2	CASSLGTGAGGYTF	TGTGCCAGCAGCTTAGGGACAGGGGCTGGTGGCTACACCTTC
NA	TRBD1	TRBV11-1	TRBJ1-2	CASSPGQGQHYGYTF	TGTGCCAGCAGCCCGGGACAGGGGCAGCACTATGGCTACACCTTC
few	TRBD1	TRBV7-9	TRBJ1-5	CASSGQGVNQPQHF	TGTGCCAGCAGCGGACAGGGGGTAAATCAGCCCCAGCATTTT
NA	NA	TRBV6-5	TRBJ2-3	CASIGQPDTQYF	TGTGCCAGCATCGGACAGCCAGATACGCAGTATTTT
once	NA	TRBV10-2	TRBJ2-3	CASRYHETDTDTQYF	TGCGCCAGCAGATACCATGAGACAGACACAGATACGCAGTATTTT
NA	TRBD1	TRBV7-9	TRBJ1-3	CASSPGDRGPDRNTIYF	TGTGCCAGCAGCCCAGGGGACAGGGGGCCCGATCGAAACACCATATATTTT
NA	NA	TRBV24-1	TRBJ2-5	CATSDSRETQYF	TGTGCCACCAGTGATTCCAGAGAGACCCAGTACTTC
NA	TRBD1	TRBV18	TRBJ2-7	CASSPGQSSYEQYF	TGTGCCAGCTCTCCGGGACAGTCTTCCTACGAGCAGTACTTC
NA	NA	TRBV7-6	TRBJ2-1	CASSLAAAASGSEQFF	TGTGCCAGCAGCTTAGCGGCGGCAGCGAGCGGTAGTGAGCAGTTCTTC
NA	TRBD1	TRBV5-5	TRBJ1-1	CASSLTGETTEAFF	TGTGCCAGCAGCTTGACAGGGGAGACCACTGAAGCTTTCTTT
NA	NA	TRBV11-3	TRBJ2-2	CASSRDTGELFF	TGTGCCAGCAGCCGGGACACCGGGGAGCTGTTTTTT
NA	TRBD1	TRBV24-1	TRBJ2-5	CATSEDRVETQYF	TGTGCCACCAGTGAGGACAGGGTAGAGACCCAGTACTTC
NA	NA	TRBV12-5	TRBJ2-3	CASAEDRLLTDTQYF	TGTGCTAGTGCCGAAGACAGGCTCCTCACAGATACGCAGTATTTT
NA	TRBD1	TRBV10-3	TRBJ2-1	CAISEPGQGVYNEQFF	TGTGCCATCAGTGAGCCTGGACAGGGGGTCTACAATGAGCAGTTCTTC
NA	NA	TRBV5-1	TRBJ2-7	CASSFIGGGSYEQYF	TGCGCCAGCAGCTTTATAGGGGGGGGCTCCTACGAGCAGTACTTC
NA	NA	TRBV10-1	TRBJ2-6	CASSESTVSGANVLTF	TGCGCCAGCAGTGAGTCGACAGTCTCTGGGGCCAACGTCCTGACTTTC
NA	NA	TRBV3-1/TRBV3-2	TRBJ1-1	CASSQRGQTNTEAFF	TGTGCCAGCAGCCAGCGAGGGCAGACGAACACTGAAGCTTTCTTT
NA	NA	TRBV7-9	TRBJ2-2	CASSWAAGKGAGELFF	TGTGCCAGCAGTTGGGCGGCGGGGAAAGGGGCCGGGGAGCTGTTTTTT